These T cell receptor beta chains were read from a single sample in a study of cytomegalovirus exposure and HLA in healthy donors. TCRdb keeps only in-frame clones here, not all; method: immunoSEQ multiplex PCR. Of about 99,000 clones in the sample, around 77% were seen once. Material for sequencing was PBMCs. The receptors come from a man aged 35-49 years in good health and CMV-seronegative. Both conserved end residues are part of each CDR3. D genes are given only for firm matches. Rows may omit the clone size; those that give it use once, few, many or a size class.

clone size	D gene	J gene	V gene	CDR3 protein	CDR3 DNA
.	.	TRBJ1-4	TRBV2	CASSPAGGRTNEKLFF	TGTGCCAGCAGTCCAGCGGGGGGGCGAACTAATGAAAAACTGTTTTTT
.	TRBD1	TRBJ2-7	TRBV6-1	CASSEEGQGAEEQYF	TGTGCCAGCAGTGAAGAGGGACAGGGGGCAGAGGAGCAGTACTTC
.	TRBD1	TRBJ1-3	TRBV9	CASSAGQIGSGNTIYF	TGTGCCAGCAGCGCGGGACAGATCGGCTCTGGAAACACCATATATTTT
.	TRBD2	TRBJ2-2	TRBV12-5	CASGWGDLTSGNTGELFF	TGTGCTAGTGGCTGGGGGGATTTGACTAGCGGCAACACCGGGGAGCTGTTTTTT
.	.	TRBJ2-7	TRBV27	CASSDTRATQQYF	TGTGCCAGCAGTGACACGCGCGCTACGCAGCAGTACTTC
.	.	TRBJ2-7	TRBV7-9	CASSEPGTPYEQYF	TGTGCCAGCAGCGAACCCGGGACACCCTACGAGCAGTACTTC
.	.	TRBJ2-7	TRBV7-2	CASSRGRSAVGLSYEQYF	TGTGCCAGCAGCCGGGGTAGAAGTGCTGTAGGGCTCTCCTACGAGCAGTACTTC
.	TRBD1	TRBJ1-5	TRBV2	CASRGNDRGQPQHF	TGTGCCAGCAGGGGGAATGACAGGGGTCAGCCCCAGCATTTT
.	.	TRBJ2-2	TRBV6-4	CASSKSQGDTGELFF	TGTGCCAGCAGTAAATCCCAGGGCGACACCGGGGAGCTGTTTTTT
.	.	TRBJ1-5	TRBV28	CASSSDSGNQPQHF	TGTGCCAGCAGTTCGGACAGTGGCAATCAGCCCCAGCATTTT
once	TRBD1	TRBJ2-6	TRBV28	CASRLGQGMAGANVLTF	TGTGCCAGCAGACTGGGACAGGGGATGGCTGGGGCCAACGTCCTGACTTTC
.	.	TRBJ2-2	TRBV4-1	CASSQAGSGTGELFF	TGCGCCAGCAGCCAAGCCGGGAGTGGCACCGGGGAGCTGTTTTTT
.	.	TRBJ2-2	TRBV25-1	CASSELFSAGELFF	TGTGCCAGCAGTGAATTGTTCTCGGCCGGGGAGCTGTTTTTT
.	.	TRBJ1-1	TRBV2	CASSEMRAEAFF	TGTGCCAGCAGTGAAATGAGGGCTGAAGCTTTCTTT
.	.	TRBJ2-7	TRBV7-9	CASRATGASKYF	TGTGCCAGCAGAGCAACGGGAGCGAGCAAGTACTTC
.	TRBD1	TRBJ1-1	TRBV5-6	CASSWGQGGLNTEAFF	TGTGCCAGCAGCTGGGGACAGGGAGGGCTGAACACTGAAGCTTTCTTT
few	.	TRBJ2-7	TRBV29-1	CSGETGLGEQYF	TGCAGCGGGGAGACAGGTCTCGGCGAGCAGTACTTC
.	TRBD1	TRBJ2-7	TRBV5-1	CASSDRGDPESHDLSYEQYF	TGCGCCAGCTCGGACAGGGGTGACCCCGAGAGCCACGACCTCTCCTACGAGCAGTACTTC
.	TRBD1	TRBJ1-1	TRBV27	CASSPQDRGRTEAFF	TGTGCCAGCAGTCCTCAGGACAGGGGGCGAACTGAAGCTTTCTTT
.	.	TRBJ1-1	TRBV6-5	CASRQTGNTEAFF	TGTGCCAGCAGGCAAACAGGGAACACTGAAGCTTTCTTT
.	TRBD1	TRBJ1-6	TRBV9	CASSTDRGNNSPLHF	TGTGCCAGCAGCACGGACAGGGGAAATAATTCACCCCTCCACTTT
.	.	TRBJ1-6	TRBV10-2	CASSEHGVGSPLHF	TGCGCCAGCAGTGAGCACGGGGTTGGGTCACCCCTCCACTTT